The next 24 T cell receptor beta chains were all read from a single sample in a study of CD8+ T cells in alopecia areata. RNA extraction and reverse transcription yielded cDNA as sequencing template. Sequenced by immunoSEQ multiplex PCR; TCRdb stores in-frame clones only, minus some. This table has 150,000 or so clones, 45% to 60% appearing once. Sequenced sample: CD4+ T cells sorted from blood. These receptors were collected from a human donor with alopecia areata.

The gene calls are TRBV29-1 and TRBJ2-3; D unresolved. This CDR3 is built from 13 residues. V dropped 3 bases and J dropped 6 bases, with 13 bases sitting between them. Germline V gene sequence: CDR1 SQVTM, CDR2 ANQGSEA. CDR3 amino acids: CSVEVRPADTQYF. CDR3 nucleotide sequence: TGCAGCGTTGAGGTCCGGCCGGCTGATACGCAGTATTTT.

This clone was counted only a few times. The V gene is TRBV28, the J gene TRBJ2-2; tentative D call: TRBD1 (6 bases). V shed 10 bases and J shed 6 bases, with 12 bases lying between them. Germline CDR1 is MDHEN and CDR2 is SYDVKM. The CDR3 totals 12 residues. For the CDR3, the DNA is TGTGCCACCGTCAGGGGCGCCGGGGAGCTGTTTTTT. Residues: CATVRGAGELFF.

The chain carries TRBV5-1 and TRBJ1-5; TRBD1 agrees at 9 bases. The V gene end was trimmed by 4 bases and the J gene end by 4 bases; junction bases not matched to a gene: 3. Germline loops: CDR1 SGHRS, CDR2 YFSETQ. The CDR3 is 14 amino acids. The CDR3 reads CASSQGTGNQPQHF. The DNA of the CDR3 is TGCGCCAGCAGCCAAGGGACAGGGAATCAGCCCCAGCATTTT.

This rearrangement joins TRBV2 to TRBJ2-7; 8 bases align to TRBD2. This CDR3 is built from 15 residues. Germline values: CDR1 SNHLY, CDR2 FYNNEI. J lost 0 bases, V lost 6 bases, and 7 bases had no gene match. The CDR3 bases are TGTGCCAGCAGCTTGCTCAGCGGGAGCTCCTACGAGCAGTACTTC. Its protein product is CASSLLSGSSYEQYF.

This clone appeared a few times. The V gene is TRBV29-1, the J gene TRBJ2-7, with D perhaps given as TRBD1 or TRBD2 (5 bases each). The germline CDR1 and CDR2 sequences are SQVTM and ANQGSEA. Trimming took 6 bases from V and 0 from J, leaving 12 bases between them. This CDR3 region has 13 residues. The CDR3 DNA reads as TGCAGCGTCGGGGACCTCGCCTCCTACGAGCAGTACTTC. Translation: CSVGDLASYEQYF.

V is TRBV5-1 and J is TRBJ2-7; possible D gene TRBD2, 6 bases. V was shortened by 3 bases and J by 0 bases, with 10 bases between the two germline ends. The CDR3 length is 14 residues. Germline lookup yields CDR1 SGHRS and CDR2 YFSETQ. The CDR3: CASSSAGGSYEQYF. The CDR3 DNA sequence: TGCGCCAGCAGCTCGGCCGGGGGCTCCTACGAGCAGTACTTC.

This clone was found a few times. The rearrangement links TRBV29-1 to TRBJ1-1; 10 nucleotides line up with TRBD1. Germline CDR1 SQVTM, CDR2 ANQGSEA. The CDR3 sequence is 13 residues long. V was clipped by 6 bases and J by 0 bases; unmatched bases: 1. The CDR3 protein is CSVTGGLNTEAFF. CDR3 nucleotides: TGCAGCGTGACAGGGGGCCTGAACACTGAAGCTTTCTTT.

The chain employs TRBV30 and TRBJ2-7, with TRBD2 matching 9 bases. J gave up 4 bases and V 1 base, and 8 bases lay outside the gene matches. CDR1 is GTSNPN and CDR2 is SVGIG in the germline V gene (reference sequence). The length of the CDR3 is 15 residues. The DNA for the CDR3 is TGTGCCTGGAGTGCCCTTAGCGGGAGTTGGTACGAGCAGTACTTC. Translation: CAWSALSGSWYEQYF. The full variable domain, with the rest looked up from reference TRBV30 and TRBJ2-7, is SQTIHQWPATLVQPVGSPLSLECTVEGTSNPNLYWYRQAAGRGLQLLFYSVGIGQISSEVPQNLSASRPQDRQFILSSKKLLLSDSGFYLCAWSALSGSWYEQYFGPGTRLTVT.

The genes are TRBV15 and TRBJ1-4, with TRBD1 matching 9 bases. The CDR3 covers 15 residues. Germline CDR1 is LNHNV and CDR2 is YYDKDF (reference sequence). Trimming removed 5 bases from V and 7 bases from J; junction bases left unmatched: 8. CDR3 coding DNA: TGTGCCACCAGCGAGCTTGGGACAGGGCTTGAAAAACTGTTTTTT. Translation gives CATSELGTGLEKLFF. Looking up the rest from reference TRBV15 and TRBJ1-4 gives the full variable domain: DAMVIQNPRYQVTQFGKPVTLSCSQTLNHNVMYWYQQKSSQAPKLLFHYYDKDFNNEADTPDNFQSRRPNTSFCFLDIRSPGLGDTAMYLCATSELGTGLEKLFFGSGTQLSVL.

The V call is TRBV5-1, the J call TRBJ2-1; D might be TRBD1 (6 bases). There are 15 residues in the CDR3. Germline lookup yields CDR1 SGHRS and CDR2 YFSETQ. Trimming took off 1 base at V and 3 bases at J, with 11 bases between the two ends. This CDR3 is CASSLRQGFYNEQFF. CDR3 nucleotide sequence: TGCGCCAGCAGCTTGAGGCAGGGGTTCTACAATGAGCAGTTCTTC.

The CDR3 DNA sequence: TGTGCCAGCAGGCACGGGGACAGGGGAATGGAAGAGCAGTACTTC. Translated, it gives CASRHGDRGMEEQYF. The V and J genes are TRBV28 and TRBJ2-7; 10 bases agree with TRBD1. The junction had 12 bases not matched to a gene; V was cut back by 6 bases and J by 7 bases. Germline CDR1 reads MDHEN; CDR2 reads SYDVKM. There are 15 residues in the CDR3.

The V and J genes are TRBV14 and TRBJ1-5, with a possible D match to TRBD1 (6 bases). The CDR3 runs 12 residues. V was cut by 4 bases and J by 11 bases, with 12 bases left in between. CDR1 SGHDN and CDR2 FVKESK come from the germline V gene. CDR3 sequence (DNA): TGTGCCAGCAGCCCACAGGGTAAAGCCCAGCATTTT. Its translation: CASSPQGKAQHF.

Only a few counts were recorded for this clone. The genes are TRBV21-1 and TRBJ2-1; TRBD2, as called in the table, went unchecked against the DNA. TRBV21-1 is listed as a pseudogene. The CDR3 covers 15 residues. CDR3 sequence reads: CASSTTGGPWNEQFF. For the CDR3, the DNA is TGTGCCAGCAGCACGACGGGAGGGCCCTGGAATGAGCAGTTCTTC.

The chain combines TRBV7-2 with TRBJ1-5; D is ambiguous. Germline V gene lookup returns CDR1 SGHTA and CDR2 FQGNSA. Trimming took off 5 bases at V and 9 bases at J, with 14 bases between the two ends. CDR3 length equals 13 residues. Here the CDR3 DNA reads TGTGCCAGCAGCCCCTGGGAGGGTCTGCCCCAGCATTTT. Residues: CASSPWEGLPQHF.

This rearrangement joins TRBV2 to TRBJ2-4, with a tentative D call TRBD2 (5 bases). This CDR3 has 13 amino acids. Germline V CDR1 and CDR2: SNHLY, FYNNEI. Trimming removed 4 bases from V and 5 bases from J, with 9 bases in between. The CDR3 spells CASSAGLENIQYF. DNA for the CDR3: TGTGCCAGCAGTGCCGGACTGGAAAACATTCAGTACTTC. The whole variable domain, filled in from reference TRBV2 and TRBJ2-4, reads EPEVTQTPSHQVTQMGQEVILRCVPISNHLYFYWYRQILGQKVEFLVSFYNNEISEKSEIFDDQFSVERPDGSNFTLKIRSTKLEDSAMYFCASSAGLENIQYFGAGTRLSVL.

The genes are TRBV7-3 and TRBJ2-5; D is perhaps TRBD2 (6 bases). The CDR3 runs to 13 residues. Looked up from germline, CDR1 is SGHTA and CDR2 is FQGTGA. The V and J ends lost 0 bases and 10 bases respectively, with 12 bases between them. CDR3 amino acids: CASSLTAGEDQYF. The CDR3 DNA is TGTGCCAGCAGCTTAACAGCTGGGGAGGACCAGTACTTC.

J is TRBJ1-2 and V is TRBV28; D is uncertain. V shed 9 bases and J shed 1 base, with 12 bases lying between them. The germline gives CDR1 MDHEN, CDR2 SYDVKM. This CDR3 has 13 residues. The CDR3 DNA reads TGTGCCAGTGAAAGGGCCCTTAACTATGGCTACACCTTC. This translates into CASERALNYGYTF.

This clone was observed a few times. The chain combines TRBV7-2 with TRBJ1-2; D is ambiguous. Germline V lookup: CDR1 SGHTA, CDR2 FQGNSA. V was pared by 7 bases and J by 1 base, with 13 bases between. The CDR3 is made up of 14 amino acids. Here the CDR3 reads CASTFLMVNYGYTF. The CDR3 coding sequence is TGTGCCAGCACCTTTCTTATGGTTAACTATGGCTACACCTTC.

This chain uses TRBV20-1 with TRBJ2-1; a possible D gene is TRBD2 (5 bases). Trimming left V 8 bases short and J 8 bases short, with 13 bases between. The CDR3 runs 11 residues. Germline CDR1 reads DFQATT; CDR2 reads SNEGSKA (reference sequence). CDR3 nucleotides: TGCAGTAGCGAGCGGCTCGATGAGCAGTTCTTC. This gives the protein CSSERLDEQFF.

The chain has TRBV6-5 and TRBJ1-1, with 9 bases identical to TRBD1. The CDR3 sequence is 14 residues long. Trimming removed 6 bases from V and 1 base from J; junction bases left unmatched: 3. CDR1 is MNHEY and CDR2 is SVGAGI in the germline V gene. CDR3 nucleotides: TGTGCCAGCAGAAACAGGGGGCGGAACACTGAAGCTTTCTTT. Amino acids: CASRNRGRNTEAFF.

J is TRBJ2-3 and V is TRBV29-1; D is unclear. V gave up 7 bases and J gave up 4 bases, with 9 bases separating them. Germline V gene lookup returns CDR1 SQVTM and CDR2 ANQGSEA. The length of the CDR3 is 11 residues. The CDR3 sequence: CSATEADTQYF. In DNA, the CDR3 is TGCAGCGCGACCGAGGCAGATACGCAGTATTTT.

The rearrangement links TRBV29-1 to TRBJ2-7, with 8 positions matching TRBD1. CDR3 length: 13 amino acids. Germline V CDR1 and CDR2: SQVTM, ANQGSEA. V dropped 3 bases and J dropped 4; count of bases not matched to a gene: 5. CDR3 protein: CSVDSGGAYEQYF. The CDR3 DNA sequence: TGCAGCGTTGATTCAGGGGGCGCGTACGAGCAGTACTTC.

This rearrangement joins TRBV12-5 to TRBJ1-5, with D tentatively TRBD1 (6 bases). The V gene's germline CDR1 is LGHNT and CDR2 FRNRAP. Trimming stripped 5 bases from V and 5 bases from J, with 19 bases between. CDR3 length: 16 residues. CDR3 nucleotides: TGTGCTAGTGGTACAAACATCAGGGGCACCTATCAGCCCCAGCATTTT. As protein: CASGTNIRGTYQPQHF.

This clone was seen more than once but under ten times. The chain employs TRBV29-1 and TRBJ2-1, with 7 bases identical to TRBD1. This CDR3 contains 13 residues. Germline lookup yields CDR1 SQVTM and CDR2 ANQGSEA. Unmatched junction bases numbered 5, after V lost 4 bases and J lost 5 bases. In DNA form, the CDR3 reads TGCAGCGTTGGGCTGGACAGGAACAATGAGCAGTTCTTC. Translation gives CSVGLDRNNEQFF.